The 27 T cell receptor beta chains below come from one sample, sequenced in a study of tumor and adjacent non-tumor tissue in lung cancer listed by TCRdb under 2018. RNA was isolated from bulk, unsorted tissue, and RNA quality was assessed with a NanoDrop ND-1000 and an Agilent 2100. The normal lung samples consisted of distant non-tumor tissue collected more than 3 cm from the tumor edge. The method was multiplex PCR. Sequencing instrument: Illumina HiSeq 2500. TCRbeta libraries were built by three rounds of nested PCR using primers (Table S4), following protocols modified from ARM-PCR. TCRdb cleaned the public reads at Q25 with fastp, built clones with MiXCR and kept in-frame beta chains. Rows matching on CDR3 protein sequence are summarized as one entry with the most common DNA and genes. The sample profile shows some 95,000 distinct CDR3 sequences; approximately 80% of them were found once. The ten largest account for under 40% of the sample.

The material sequenced was distant non-tumor lung tissue. The receptors derive from a man between 60 and 75 years old with small cell lung cancer.

As concerns this clonotype: Relative to the germline gene, one junction end is altered; a read error may explain this. This chain connects TRBV20-1 to TRBJ2-1; the D gene is possibly TRBD1 (5 bases). The CDR3 covers 14 residues. Germline V gene sequence: CDR1 DFQATT, CDR2 SNEGSKA (reference sequence). The CDR3 nucleotides read TGCATTGATAGACAGCCGAACTCCTACAGTGAGCAGTTCTTC. Its translation is CIDRQPNSYSEQFF.

Worth noting for this clonotype: The junction and the germline gene differ at one end; a read error may be behind it. This chain uses TRBV6-2 or TRBV6-3 with TRBJ2-1; no clear D gene. CDR3 size: 11 residues. Germline loops: CDR1 MNHEY, CDR2 SVGEGT. The CDR3 sequence is CASSYPAGQLF. In DNA form, the CDR3 reads TGTGCCAGCAGTTACCCGGCTGGGCAGTTATTC.

To note about this clonotype: The CDR3 does not close with the conserved phenylalanine or tryptophan, likely indicating a read error. The J gene is TRBJ2-7, the V gene TRBV20-1; D remains ambiguous. Between the trimmed V and J ends, which lost 7 bases and 4 bases, there was a span of 11 bases. Germline CDR1 is DFQATT and CDR2 is SNEGSKA (reference sequence). CDR3 length: 11 amino acids. This CDR3 reads CSVSPGYEQYA. For the CDR3, the DNA is TGCAGTGTTTCTCCAGGTTACGAGCAGTACGCC.

This clonotype was detected only a few times. The V and J genes are TRBV20-1 and TRBJ1-3; D may be TRBD1 (6 bases). The CDR3 has 15 amino acids. Germline V CDR1 and CDR2: DFQATT, SNEGSKA (reference sequence). The V and J ends lost 6 bases and 2 bases respectively, with 17 bases between them. CDR3 sequence: CSAKKRGAPGNTIYF. For the CDR3, the DNA is TGCAGTGCAAAAAAACGGGGGGCGCCTGGAAACACCATATATTTT.

By its share, this clonotype is large. V usage is TRBV11-3 and J usage is TRBJ2-3, with D uncertain. With 5 bases removed from V and 5 bases from J, the gap between germline ends came to 11 bases. Germline V gene lookup returns CDR1 SGHNT and CDR2 YENEEA. The CDR3 spans 13 residues. CDR3 in amino acids: CASSLMWGDTQYF. CDR3 bases: TGTGCCAGCAGCCTAATGTGGGGAGATACGCAGTATTTT.

The chain combines TRBV4-1 with TRBJ2-2; D perhaps matches TRBD1 (6 bases). The CDR3 loop spans 15 amino acids. Germline loops: CDR1 MGHRA, CDR2 YSYEKL. Trimming stripped 7 bases from V and 5 bases from J, with 17 bases between. CDR3 protein: CASNTRGAYTGELFF. The CDR3 bases are TGCGCCAGCAACACCAGGGGCGCCTATACCGGGGAGCTGTTTTTT.

V and J are TRBV6-1 and TRBJ2-7; 8 bases are a match to TRBD1. Germline V gene sequence: CDR1 MNHNS, CDR2 SASEGT. After removal of 5 bases from V and 3 bases from J, the junction contained 24 bases not matched to a gene. CDR3 length equals 20 residues. The CDR3 region has the DNA TGTGCCAGCAGTCGTTATCTTCAGGGACAGGTCCGAAGCGATTTCTACGAGCAGTACGTC. This translates into CASSRYLQGQVRSDFYEQYV.

Notes on this clonotype: Germline is not matched at one junction end, which may reflect a read error. V usage is TRBV11-2 and J usage is TRBJ2-1; D unclear. This CDR3 is built from 16 residues. Looked up from germline, CDR1 is SGHAT and CDR2 is FQNNGV. DNA for the CDR3: TGTGTCAGCAGTCTTAGGGCGGATAGCTCCTACAATGAACAGTTCTTC. It codes for CVSSLRADSSYNEQFF.

Details on this clonotype: Since a much larger clone is just one base distant, this may be a read error. The gene calls are TRBV5-1 and TRBJ2-7; 9 positions match TRBD1. Germline V gene sequence: CDR1 SGHRS, CDR2 YFSETQ. This CDR3 has 14 amino acids. The CDR3 loop reads CASSLDRGRREHYF. The CDR3 nucleotides are TGCGCCAGCAGCTTGGACAGGGGGCGAAGGGAGCACTACTTC. The full variable domain, rest sourced from reference TRBV5-1 and TRBJ2-7, is KAGVTQTPRYLIKTRGQQVTLSCSPISGHRSVSWYQQTPGQGLQFLFEYFSETQRNKGNFPGRFSGRQFSNSRSEMNVSTLELGDSALYLCASSLDRGRREHYFGPGTRLTVT.

Notes on this clonotype: Possible read error: a much larger clone is one base away. This sequence joins TRBV10-3 and TRBJ2-1; the D gene is possibly TRBD2 (6 bases). The length of the CDR3 is 15 residues. Germline V gene lookup returns CDR1 ENHRY and CDR2 SYGVKD. V was cut by 3 bases and J by 15 bases, with 24 bases left in between. CDR3 region: CAISDPPGGKDEWFF. In DNA, the CDR3 is TGTGCCATCAGTGACCCACCAGGCGGGAAAGATGAGTGGTTCTTC.

This clonotype was detected only a few times. The CDR3 DNA follows: TGTGCCAGCAGACAGGGGGAAAGCGGGGAGCTGTTTTTT. As protein: CASRQGESGELFF. This chain connects TRBV25-1 to TRBJ2-2; TRBD1 aligns across 8 bases. CDR1 and CDR2 (germline): MGHDK, SYGVNS. V lost 6 bases and J lost 7; bases outside the gene matches: 4. CDR3 length equals 13 residues.

A remark on this clonotype: The junction does not match germline at one end; this may be a read error. V gene TRBV6-5 combines with J gene TRBJ2-1, with D tentatively TRBD1 or TRBD2 (5 bases each). The germline CDR1 and CDR2 sequences are MNHEY and SVGAGI. CDR3 length: 15 residues. The CDR3 is CASNCSGGVGNEQFF. CDR3 nucleotide sequence: TGTGCTAGCAATTGCTCTGGGGGAGTGGGTAATGAGCAGTTCTTC.

Details on this clonotype: A junction end diverges from the germline sequence, so it may reflect a read error. V gene TRBV6-5 combines with J gene TRBJ1-4; D remains ambiguous. The CDR3 sequence is 16 residues long. Germline values: CDR1 MNHEY, CDR2 SVGAGI. The CDR3 loop is CASITKNSATNEKLFF. The CDR3 DNA is TGTGCCAGTATCACCAAGAATTCAGCAACTAATGAAAAACTGTTTTTC.

This clonotype was found once. A much more abundant neighbour one base away suggests this may be a read error. The rearrangement joins TRBV28 to TRBJ2-1; 8 bases map to TRBD2. From germline, CDR1 is MDHEN and CDR2 SYDVKM. Unmatched junction bases numbered 6, after V lost 7 bases and J lost 7 bases. This CDR3 spans 13 amino acids. This CDR3 is CASISGSGNEQFF. For the CDR3, the DNA is TGTGCCAGCATAAGCGGGAGCGGAAATGAGCAGTTCTTC.

This clonotype was picked up many times. J is TRBJ2-3 and V is TRBV13; a weak D match, TRBD1 (5 bases). CDR1 is PRHDT, CDR2 FYEKMQ, per germline (reference sequence). Trimming left V 2 bases short and J 2 bases short, with 8 bases between. The CDR3 extends over 14 amino acids. This CDR3 reads CASSLNRNTDTQYF. In nucleotides, the CDR3 is TGTGCCAGCAGCTTAAACAGGAACACAGATACGCAGTATTTT. Using reference TRBV13 and TRBJ2-3 for the parts outside the CDR3, the full variable domain is AAGVIQSPRHLIKEKRETATLKCYPIPRHDTVYWYQQGPGQDPQFLISFYEKMQSDKGSIPDRFSAQQFSDYHSELNMSSLELGDSALYFCASSLNRNTDTQYFGPGTRLTVL.

A remark on this clonotype: At one end the junction does not follow the germline gene, possibly because of a read error. This sequence joins TRBV11-2 and TRBJ2-3; 8 bases align to TRBD1. Germline CDR1 SGHAT, CDR2 FQNNGV. This CDR3 comprises 14 residues. CDR3 DNA sequence: TGTGCCAGCAACTTAGTCCAGGGGGCAGATACACAGTATTTT. This codes for CASNLVQGADTQYF.

This clonotype was seen once. The chain recombines TRBV12-3 or TRBV12-4 with TRBJ2-5; D may match TRBD1 or TRBD2 (5 bases each). Trimming took 6 bases from V and 4 from J, leaving 18 bases between them. This CDR3 has 15 amino acids. The CDR3, as DNA: TGTGCCAGCAGACCCTATAGTGGGGGACGAGAGACCCAGTACTTC. Translating gives CASRPYSGGRETQYF.

A word on this clonotype: Sequence at one end of the junction differs from germline and may be a read error. The gene calls are TRBV12-3 or TRBV12-4 and TRBJ2-1; 15 nucleotides line up with TRBD2. There are 18 residues in the CDR3. In DNA form, the CDR3 reads TGTACCAGCAGTTTCGGACTAGCGGGAGGGTTCAGGGGTAATGAGCAGTTCTTC. It translates to CTSSFGLAGGFRGNEQFF.

This clonotype was seen ten or more times. The rearrangement joins TRBV6-5 to TRBJ1-4; no definite D call. Trimming took 4 bases from V and 8 from J, leaving 14 bases between them. The CDR3 is 14 residues long. CDR1 and CDR2 (germline): MNHEY, SVGAGI. The chain's CDR3 is CASSLTFSQEKLFF. In DNA form, the CDR3 reads TGTGCCAGCAGTTTGACATTCTCCCAAGAAAAACTGTTTTTT.

The sample holds one count of this clonotype. The junction differs from germline at one of its ends, possibly a read error. The rearrangement links TRBV11-2 to TRBJ1-6; the D gene is possibly TRBD1 (6 bases). Germline V gives CDR1 SGHAT, CDR2 FQNNGV. This CDR3 is built from 13 residues. The CDR3 nucleotides are TGTACCAGCAGCGACGACAGGAGTCTGGCCCTCCACTTT. The encoded protein is CTSSDDRSLALHF.

Note on this clonotype: One end of the junction varies from germline; a read error may be responsible. DNA of the CDR3: TGTGCCAGCAGTTTCGGGGCAGAGCACAACGAGCAGTTATTC. It translates to CASSFGAEHNEQLF. The chain carries TRBV12-3 or TRBV12-4 and TRBJ2-1, with D perhaps assigned TRBD1 or TRBD2 (5 bases each). This CDR3 contains 14 residues.

As regards this clonotype: Just one base apart from a much larger clone, this may be a read error. The CDR3 end shows no conserved phenylalanine or tryptophan, and so a read error is likely. The rearrangement uses TRBV5-1 and TRBJ2-3, with 14 bases identical to TRBD2. The CDR3 length is 16 residues. Germline V gene lookup returns CDR1 SGHRS and CDR2 YFSETQ. Unmatched junction bases numbered 6, after V lost 4 bases and J lost 5 bases. CDR3 coding DNA: TGCGCCAGCAGCCAGACTAGCGGGAGGGCCAGAGATACGCAGTATTCT. This gives the protein CASSQTSGRARDTQYS.

This clonotype was seen once. This chain links TRBV20-1 with TRBJ2-1, with TRBD2 as a possible D gene (6 bases). The CDR3 is made up of 12 amino acids. The V end lost 7 bases, the J end lost 8 bases, and 15 bases lay between the germline ends. CDR1 DFQATT and CDR2 SNEGSKA come from the germline V gene (reference sequence). The CDR3 DNA reads as TGCAGTGTCCCTCAGTGGGGGGATGAGCAGTTCTTC. Amino acid sequence: CSVPQWGDEQFF.

As regards this clonotype: One end of the junction varies from germline; a read error may be responsible. The V gene is TRBV6-1, the J gene TRBJ2-2, with D possibly TRBD1 on 5 matching bases. The CDR3 has 16 amino acids. Per the germline V gene, CDR1 is MNHNS and CDR2 is SASEGT. CDR3 in DNA: TGTGCTAGCAGTGACCTAGGCTTGGGGCCAAGTTGGGAGCTGTTTTTT. Amino acid sequence: CASSDLGLGPSWELFF.

This chain uses TRBV20-1 with TRBJ2-1; 8 bases fit TRBD2. V lost 2 bases to trimming and J lost 0 bases; unmatched junction nucleotides: 3. Germline assignment: CDR1 DFQATT and CDR2 SNEGSKA (reference sequence). This CDR3 region has 15 residues. CDR3 coding DNA: TGCAGTGCTAGATCCCTAGCGGGCTCCTACAATGAGCAGTTCTTC. Its translation is CSARSLAGSYNEQFF.

With regard to this clonotype: The final CDR3 position lacks the conserved phenylalanine or tryptophan, pointing to a likely read error. The J gene is TRBJ2-7, the V gene TRBV20-1; TRBD1 might be the D (5 bases). The CDR3 has 11 amino acids. Germline values: CDR1 DFQATT, CDR2 SNEGSKA (reference sequence). CDR3 in amino acids: CNALQAYEQYL. In nucleotides, the CDR3 is TGCAATGCTCTACAGGCCTACGAGCAGTACCTC.

With regard to this clonotype: The junction departs from germline at one end; a sequencing error may be responsible. The chain employs TRBV4-1 and TRBJ1-4, with D uncertain. This CDR3 region has 15 residues. The V gene's germline CDR1 is MGHRA and CDR2 YSYEKL. The CDR3 spells CPSGQVSTPDKKLFF. CDR3 DNA: TGCCCCAGCGGCCAAGTGAGCACCCCGGATAAAAAACTGTTTTTT.